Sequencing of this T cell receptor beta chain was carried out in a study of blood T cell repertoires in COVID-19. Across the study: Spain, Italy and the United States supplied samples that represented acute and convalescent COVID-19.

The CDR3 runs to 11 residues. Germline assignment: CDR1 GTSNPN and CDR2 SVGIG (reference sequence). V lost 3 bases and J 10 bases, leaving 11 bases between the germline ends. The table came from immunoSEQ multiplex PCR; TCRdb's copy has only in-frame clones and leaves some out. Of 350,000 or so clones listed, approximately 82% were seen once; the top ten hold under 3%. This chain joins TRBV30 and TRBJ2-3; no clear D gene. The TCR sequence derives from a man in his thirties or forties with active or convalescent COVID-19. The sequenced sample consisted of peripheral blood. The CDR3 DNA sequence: TGTGCCTGGAGGCGGAAGTTGTCGCAGTATTTT. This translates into CAWRRKLSQYF. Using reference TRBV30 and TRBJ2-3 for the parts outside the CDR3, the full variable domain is SQTIHQWPATLVQPVGSPLSLECTVEGTSNPNLYWYRQAAGRGLQLLFYSVGIGQISSEVPQNLSASRPQDRQFILSSKKLLLSDSGFYLCAWRRKLSQYFGPGTRLTVL.